The following is a T cell receptor (beta chain) sequence with its context. Antigen: not known. Assay: immunoSEQ multiplex PCR; the TCRdb copy retains only in-frame clones and omits some. The sample lists 2 million to 2.5 million clones; 90% to 97% were seen once. This entry is derived from a study of shared clonotypes between healthy human individuals. Study background: For every donor, three CD4 naive, three CD4 memory, two CD8 naive and one CD8 memory plates were used. Study-wide points: It was observed that roughly 5.5% of naive CD4 clonotypes were shared across several donors. Non-shared clonotypes were found to have lower generation probabilities than the clonotypes that were shared by all four of the sorted-subset donors.

Looked up from germline, CDR1 is LGHNA and CDR2 is YNFKEQ. The CDR3 is 16 amino acids. Trimming left V 0 bases short and J 0 bases short, with 9 bases between. The sequence derives from a man younger than 35 in good health. What was sequenced was naive CD4+ T cells sorted from blood. Sample subset: CD45RA+ positively selected. This chain uses TRBV4-2 with TRBJ1-3, with unresolved D. This chain's CDR3 is CASSQELTVSGNTIYF. CDR3 sequence (DNA): TGTGCCAGCAGCCAAGAGTTGACGGTCTCTGGAAACACCATATATTTT.